The 14 T cell receptor beta chains listed next were all sequenced from one sample in a study of OX40 agonist ivuxolimab in advanced cancers. The receptor library was made with the immunoSEQ multiplex PCR assay. This immuneACCESS table, as held by TCRdb, lists in-frame sequences with V and J called but not all clones. Of the missing ones, under half trace to an unresolved V gene in checked studies; the others have no known cause. This sample gives some 76,000 clones in total; about 93% of them show up just once. The leading ten clones occupy less than 10% of the sample. The specimen was CD4+ or CD8+ T cells sorted from blood, collected in a trial of the OX40 agonist ivuxolimab. These receptor sequences come from an adult with an advanced solid tumor such as melanoma, head and neck, liver or kidney cancer.

The chain is built from TRBV5-4 and TRBJ2-3, with TRBD1 matching over 9 bases. The germline V gene has CDR1 SGHNT and CDR2 YYREEE (reference sequence). The CDR3 totals 17 residues. The trim removed 1 base at V and 4 bases at J, leaving 10 bases unmatched. This CDR3 reads CASSLYPLGQGADTQYF. DNA for the CDR3: TGTGCCAGCAGCTTGTACCCCCTGGGACAGGGAGCAGATACGCAGTATTTT.

The chain recombines TRBV2 with TRBJ1-5; the match to TRBD1 covers 7 bases. The V and J ends lost 6 bases and 5 bases, in that order; junction bases with no gene match: 7. The CDR3 has 14 residues. The germline CDR1 and CDR2 sequences are SNHLY and FYNNEI. CDR3 in amino acids: CASSAGTDYQPQHF. In DNA form, the CDR3 reads TGTGCCAGCAGCGCCGGGACAGACTATCAGCCCCAGCATTTT.

The chain is built from TRBV7-8 and TRBJ2-1, with D unclear. Trimming removed 1 base from V and 8 bases from J, with 3 bases in between. CDR1 SGHVS and CDR2 FQNEAQ come from the germline V gene. The CDR3 runs 11 residues. CDR3 residues: CASSLGDEQFF. DNA for the CDR3: TGTGCCAGCAGCTTAGGCGATGAGCAGTTCTTC.

The chain recombines TRBV5-6 with TRBJ2-7; D is unclear. V was cut by 0 bases and J by 5 bases, with 6 bases left in between. Germline V gene lookup returns CDR1 SGHDT and CDR2 YYEEEE. The CDR3 extends over 12 amino acids. CDR3 coding DNA: TGTGCCAGCAGCTTGGCCAACGACGAGCAGTACTTC. Translating gives CASSLANDEQYF.

The chain joins TRBV19 to TRBJ2-7, with TRBD1 identical over 7 bases. This CDR3 region has 15 residues. V gave up 3 bases and J gave up 0 bases; unmatched junction bases: 5. Germline V gives CDR1 LNHDA, CDR2 SQIVND (reference sequence). Written as DNA, the CDR3 is TGTGCCAGTAGTATGGGACAGCAAAGCTCCTACGAGCAGTACTTC. This encodes CASSMGQQSSYEQYF.

This chain joins TRBV13 and TRBJ2-6; either TRBD1 or TRBD2 may supply D (6 bases each). V shed 4 bases and J shed 0 bases, with 16 bases lying between them. CDR3 length equals 18 residues. Germline CDR1 reads PRHDT; CDR2 reads FYEKMQ (reference sequence). The CDR3 region is CASSSSLRGVSGANVLTF. Written as DNA, the CDR3 is TGTGCCAGCAGCTCGTCCTTAAGGGGGGTCTCTGGGGCCAACGTCCTGACTTTC. Variable domain in full (rest from reference TRBV13 and TRBJ2-6): AAGVIQSPRHLIKEKRETATLKCYPIPRHDTVYWYQQGPGQDPQFLISFYEKMQSDKGSIPDRFSAQQFSDYHSELNMSSLELGDSALYFCASSSSLRGVSGANVLTFGAGSRLTVL.

CDR3 DNA: TGTGCCAGCAGCAAAGCTTTTCACCGGGGAAACGAGCAGTACTTC. This translates into CASSKAFHRGNEQYF. This rearrangement joins TRBV21-1 to TRBJ2-7; no check of the table's D call, TRBD2, against the DNA was made. TRBV21-1 is termed a pseudogene. The CDR3 is 15 residues long.

V usage is TRBV27 and J usage is TRBJ2-1; D remains ambiguous. The length of the CDR3 is 13 residues. V was cut by 1 base and J by 6 bases, with 7 bases left in between. Germline CDR1 and CDR2: MNHEY and SMNVEV (reference sequence). The CDR3 region has the DNA TGTGCCAGCAGTTTATGGCCTCGCAATGAGCAGTTCTTC. Translating it yields CASSLWPRNEQFF.

This chain links TRBV6-1 with TRBJ1-2, with a weak D call TRBD1 (5 bases). The germline V gene encodes CDR1 MNHNS and CDR2 SASEGT. The CDR3 is 13 residues long. Trimming stripped 3 bases from V and 4 bases from J, with 9 bases between. CDR3 nucleotide sequence: TGTGCCAGCAGTGACTCCGGGACCTATGGCTACACCTTC. It codes for CASSDSGTYGYTF.

This clone appeared a single time. The V call is TRBV11-2, the J call TRBJ1-1; weak D call: TRBD1 (5 bases). Germline V lookup: CDR1 SGHAT, CDR2 FQNNGV. The V and J ends lost 7 bases and 11 bases respectively, with 17 bases between them. The CDR3 has 12 amino acids. CDR3 nucleotides: TGTGCCAGCACCGGGATGGGGGGAGGGGCTTTCTTT. It yields the protein CASTGMGGGAFF.

This clone has a handful of counts. The rearrangement uses TRBV5-1 and TRBJ1-1, with D hard to call. Germline assignment: CDR1 SGHRS and CDR2 YFSETQ. The CDR3 runs 12 residues. Trimming shortened V by 7 bases and J by 2 bases, and 9 bases separated the two germline ends. CDR3 sequence reads: CASRNQNTEAFF. CDR3 nucleotide sequence: TGCGCCAGCCGCAACCAAAACACTGAAGCTTTCTTT. Full variable domain (rest looked up from reference TRBV5-1 and TRBJ1-1): KAGVTQTPRYLIKTRGQQVTLSCSPISGHRSVSWYQQTPGQGLQFLFEYFSETQRNKGNFPGRFSGRQFSNSRSEMNVSTLELGDSALYLCASRNQNTEAFFGQGTRLTVV.

In this sample, this clone turned up once. The gene calls are TRBV4-1 and TRBJ2-1, with 10 bases aligning to TRBD2. CDR3 size: 17 residues. Losses at the gene ends were 1 base for V and 0 bases for J; bases not matched to a gene: 3. Germline assignment: CDR1 MGHRA and CDR2 YSYEKL. CDR3 DNA sequence: TGCGCCAGCAGCCAAGTCACTAGCGGGGACTCCTACAATGAGCAGTTCTTC. Encoded protein: CASSQVTSGDSYNEQFF.

This clone appeared once. The chain couples TRBV7-6 to TRBJ1-1; no clear D. Germline V gene sequence: CDR1 SGHVS, CDR2 FNYEAQ. This CDR3 spans 15 amino acids. V was cut by 7 bases and J by 4 bases, with 19 bases left in between. CDR3 DNA sequence: TGTGCCAGCACCCCCGGACCCCGGAGGACCACTGAAGCTTTCTTT. The encoded protein is CASTPGPRRTTEAFF. The whole variable domain, filled in from reference TRBV7-6 and TRBJ1-1, reads GAGVSQSPRYKVTKRGQDVALRCDPISGHVSLYWYRQALGQGPEFLTYFNYEAQQDKSGLPNDRFSAERPEGSISTLTIQRTEQRDSAMYRCASTPGPRRTTEAFFGQGTRLTVV.

Only one count was recorded for this clone. The junction and the germline gene differ at one end; a read error may be behind it. The rearrangement links TRBV7-3 to TRBJ2-5; D could derive from TRBD1 or TRBD2 (5 bases each). Germline V gives CDR1 SGHTA, CDR2 FQGTGA. The CDR3 totals 16 residues. CDR3 loop: CANSWTGPSKQETQYF. The DNA of the CDR3 is TGTGCCAACAGCTGGACGGGACCCTCTAAACAAGAGACCCAGTACTTC.